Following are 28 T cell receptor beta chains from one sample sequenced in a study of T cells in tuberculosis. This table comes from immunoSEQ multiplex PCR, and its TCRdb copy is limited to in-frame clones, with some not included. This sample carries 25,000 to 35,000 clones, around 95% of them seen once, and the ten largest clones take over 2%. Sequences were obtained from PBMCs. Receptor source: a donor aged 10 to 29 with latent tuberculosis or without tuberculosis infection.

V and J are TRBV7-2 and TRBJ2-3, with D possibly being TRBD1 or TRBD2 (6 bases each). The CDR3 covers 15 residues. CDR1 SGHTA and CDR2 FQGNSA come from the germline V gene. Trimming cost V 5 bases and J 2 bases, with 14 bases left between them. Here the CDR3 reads CASSIGGLNTDTQYF. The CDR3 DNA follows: TGTGCCAGCAGCATAGGGGGACTCAACACAGATACGCAGTATTTT.

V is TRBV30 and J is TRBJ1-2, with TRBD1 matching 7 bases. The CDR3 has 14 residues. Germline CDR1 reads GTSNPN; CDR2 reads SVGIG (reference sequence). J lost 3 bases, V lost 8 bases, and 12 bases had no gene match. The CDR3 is CALDSGGIDYGYTF. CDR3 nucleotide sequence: TGTGCCCTCGATTCAGGGGGGATAGACTATGGCTACACCTTC.

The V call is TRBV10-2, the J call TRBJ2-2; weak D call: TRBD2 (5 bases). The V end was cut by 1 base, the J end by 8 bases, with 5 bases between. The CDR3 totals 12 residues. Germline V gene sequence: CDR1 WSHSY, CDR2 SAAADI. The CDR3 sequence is CASSELAGELFF. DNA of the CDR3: TGCGCCAGCAGTGAGTTAGCGGGGGAGCTGTTTTTT.

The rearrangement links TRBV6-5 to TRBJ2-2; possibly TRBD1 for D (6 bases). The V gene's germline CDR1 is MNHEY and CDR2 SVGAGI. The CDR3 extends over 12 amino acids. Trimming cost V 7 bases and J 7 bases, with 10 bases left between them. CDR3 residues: CASTRGNGELFF. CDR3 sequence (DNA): TGTGCCAGCACCAGGGGAAACGGGGAGCTGTTTTTT.

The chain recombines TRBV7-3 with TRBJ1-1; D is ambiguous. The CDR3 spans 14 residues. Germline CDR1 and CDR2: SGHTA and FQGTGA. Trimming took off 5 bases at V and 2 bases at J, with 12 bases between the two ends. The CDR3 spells CASSKNRGNTEAFF. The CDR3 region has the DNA TGTGCCAGCAGCAAAAATCGGGGTAACACTGAAGCTTTCTTT.

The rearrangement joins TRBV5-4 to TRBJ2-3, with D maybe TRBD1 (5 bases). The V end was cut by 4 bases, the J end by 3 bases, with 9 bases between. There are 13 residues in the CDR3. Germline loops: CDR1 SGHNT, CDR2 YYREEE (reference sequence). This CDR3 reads CASSAQGTDTQYF. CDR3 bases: TGTGCCAGCAGCGCTCAGGGTACAGATACGCAGTATTTT.

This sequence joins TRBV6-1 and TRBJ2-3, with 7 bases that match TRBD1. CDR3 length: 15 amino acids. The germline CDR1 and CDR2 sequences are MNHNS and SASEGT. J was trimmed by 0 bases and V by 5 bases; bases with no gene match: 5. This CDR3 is CASSSGTVSTDTQYF. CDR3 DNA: TGTGCCAGCAGTTCCGGGACAGTGAGCACAGATACGCAGTATTTT.

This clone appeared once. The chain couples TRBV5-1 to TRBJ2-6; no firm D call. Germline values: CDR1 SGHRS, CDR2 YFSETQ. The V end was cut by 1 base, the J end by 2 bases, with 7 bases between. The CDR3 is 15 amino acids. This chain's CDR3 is CASSLQATGANVLTF. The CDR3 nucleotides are TGCGCCAGCAGCTTGCAAGCAACTGGGGCCAACGTCCTGACTTTC.

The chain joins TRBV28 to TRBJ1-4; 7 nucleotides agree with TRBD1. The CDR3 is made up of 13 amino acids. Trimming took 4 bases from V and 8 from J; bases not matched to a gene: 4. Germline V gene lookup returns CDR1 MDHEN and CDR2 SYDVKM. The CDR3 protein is CASSSVDREKLFF. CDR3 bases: TGTGCCAGCAGTTCCGTGGACAGGGAAAAACTGTTTTTT.

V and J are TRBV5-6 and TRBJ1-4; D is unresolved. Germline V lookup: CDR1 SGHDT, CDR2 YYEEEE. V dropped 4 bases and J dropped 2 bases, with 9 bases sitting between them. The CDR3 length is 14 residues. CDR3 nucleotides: TGTGCCAGCAGCCGAGGTTTCACTAATGAAAAACTGTTTTTT. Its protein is CASSRGFTNEKLFF.

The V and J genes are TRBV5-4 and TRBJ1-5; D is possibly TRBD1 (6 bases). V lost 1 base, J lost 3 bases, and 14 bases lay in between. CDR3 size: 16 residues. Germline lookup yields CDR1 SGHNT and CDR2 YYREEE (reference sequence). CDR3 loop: CASSLYSGANNQPQHF. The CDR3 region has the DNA TGTGCCAGCAGCTTGTACTCAGGGGCGAACAATCAGCCCCAGCATTTT.

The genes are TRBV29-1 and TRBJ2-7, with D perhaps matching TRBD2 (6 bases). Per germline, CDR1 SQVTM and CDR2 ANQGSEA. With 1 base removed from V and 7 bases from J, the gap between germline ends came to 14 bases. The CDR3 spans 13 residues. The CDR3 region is CSVEASWAGEQYF. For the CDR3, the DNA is TGCAGCGTTGAAGCCTCCTGGGCGGGGGAGCAGTACTTC.

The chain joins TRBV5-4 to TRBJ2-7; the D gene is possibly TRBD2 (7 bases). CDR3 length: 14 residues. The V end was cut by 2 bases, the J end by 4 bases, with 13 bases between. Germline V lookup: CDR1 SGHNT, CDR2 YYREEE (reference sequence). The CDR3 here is CASSFGGARYEQYF. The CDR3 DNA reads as TGTGCCAGCAGCTTTGGGGGGGCGAGATACGAGCAGTACTTC. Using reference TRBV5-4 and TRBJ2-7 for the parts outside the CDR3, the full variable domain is ETGVTQSPTHLIKTRGQQVTLRCSSQSGHNTVSWYQQALGQGPQFIFQYYREEENGRGNFPPRFSGLQFPNYSSELNVNALELDDSALYLCASSFGGARYEQYFGPGTRLTVT.

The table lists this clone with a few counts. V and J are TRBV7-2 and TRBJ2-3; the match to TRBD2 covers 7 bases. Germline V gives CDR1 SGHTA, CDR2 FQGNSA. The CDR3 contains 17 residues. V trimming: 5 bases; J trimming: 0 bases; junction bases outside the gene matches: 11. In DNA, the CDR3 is TGTGCCAGCAGCCCTAGAATGAGCGGGGCCAGCACAGATACGCAGTATTTT. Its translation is CASSPRMSGASTDTQYF.

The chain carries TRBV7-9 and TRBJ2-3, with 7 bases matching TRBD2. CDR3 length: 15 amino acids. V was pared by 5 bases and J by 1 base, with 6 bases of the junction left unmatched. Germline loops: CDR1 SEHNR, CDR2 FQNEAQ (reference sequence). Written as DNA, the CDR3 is TGTGCCAGCAGCCTTGGACTAGGAGGCACAGATACGCAGTATTTT. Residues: CASSLGLGGTDTQYF.

CDR3 nucleotides: TGTGCCAGCAGGGGGACTAGGACTGGGGCCAACGTCCTGACTTTC. Protein product: CASRGTRTGANVLTF. The chain joins TRBV2 to TRBJ2-6; 8 bases line up with TRBD2. Looked up from germline, CDR1 is SNHLY and CDR2 is FYNNEI. This CDR3 is built from 15 residues. V dropped 6 bases and J dropped 2; count of bases not matched to a gene: 3.

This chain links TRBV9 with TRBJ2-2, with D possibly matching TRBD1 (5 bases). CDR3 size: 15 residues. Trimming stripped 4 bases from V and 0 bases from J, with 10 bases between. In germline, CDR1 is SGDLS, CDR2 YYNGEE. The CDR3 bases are TGTGCCAGCAGCTTGACAGCGTCGAACACCGGGGAGCTGTTTTTT. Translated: CASSLTASNTGELFF.

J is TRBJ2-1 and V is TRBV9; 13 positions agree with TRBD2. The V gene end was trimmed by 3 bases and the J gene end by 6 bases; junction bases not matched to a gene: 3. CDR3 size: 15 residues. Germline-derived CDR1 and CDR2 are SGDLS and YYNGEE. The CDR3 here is CASSGTSGRANEQFF. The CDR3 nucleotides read TGTGCCAGCAGCGGCACTAGCGGGAGGGCCAATGAGCAGTTCTTC.

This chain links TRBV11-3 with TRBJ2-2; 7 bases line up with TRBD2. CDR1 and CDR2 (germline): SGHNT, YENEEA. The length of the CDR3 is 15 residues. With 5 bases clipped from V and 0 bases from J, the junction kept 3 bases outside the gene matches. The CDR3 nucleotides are TGTGCCAGCAGCCACAGCGGGACGAACACCGGGGAGCTGTTTTTT. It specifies CASSHSGTNTGELFF.

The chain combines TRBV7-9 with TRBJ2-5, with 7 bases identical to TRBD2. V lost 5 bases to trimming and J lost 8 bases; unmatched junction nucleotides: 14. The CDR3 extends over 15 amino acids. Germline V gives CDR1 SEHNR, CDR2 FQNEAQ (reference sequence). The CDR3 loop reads CASSPSGTTLNTQYF. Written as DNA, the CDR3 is TGTGCCAGCAGCCCCTCCGGGACTACCCTTAATACCCAGTACTTC.

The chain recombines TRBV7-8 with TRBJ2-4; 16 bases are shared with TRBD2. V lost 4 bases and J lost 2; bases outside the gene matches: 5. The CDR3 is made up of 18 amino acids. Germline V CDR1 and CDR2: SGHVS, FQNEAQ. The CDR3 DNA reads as TGTGCCAGCAGCTCGGGACTAGCGGGGGGGCTGTCCAAAAACATTCAGTACTTC. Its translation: CASSSGLAGGLSKNIQYF.

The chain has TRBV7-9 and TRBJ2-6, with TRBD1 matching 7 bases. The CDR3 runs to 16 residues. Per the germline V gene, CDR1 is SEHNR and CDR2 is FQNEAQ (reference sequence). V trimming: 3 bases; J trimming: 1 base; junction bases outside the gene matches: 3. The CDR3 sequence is CASSLGQPSGANVLTF. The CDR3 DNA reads TGTGCCAGCAGCTTGGGACAGCCGTCTGGGGCCAACGTCCTGACTTTC. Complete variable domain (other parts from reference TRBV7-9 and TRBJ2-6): DTGVSQNPRHKITKRGQNVTFRCDPISEHNRLYWYRQTLGQGPEFLTYFQNEAQLEKSRLLSDRFSAERPKGSFSTLEIQRTEQGDSAMYLCASSLGQPSGANVLTFGAGSRLTVL.

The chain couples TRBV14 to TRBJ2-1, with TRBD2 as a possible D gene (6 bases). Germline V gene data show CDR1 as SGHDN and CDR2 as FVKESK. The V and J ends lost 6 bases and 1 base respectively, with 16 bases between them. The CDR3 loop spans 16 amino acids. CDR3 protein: CASRESGGMSYNEQFF. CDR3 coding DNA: TGTGCCAGCAGGGAATCGGGCGGGATGTCCTACAATGAGCAGTTCTTC.

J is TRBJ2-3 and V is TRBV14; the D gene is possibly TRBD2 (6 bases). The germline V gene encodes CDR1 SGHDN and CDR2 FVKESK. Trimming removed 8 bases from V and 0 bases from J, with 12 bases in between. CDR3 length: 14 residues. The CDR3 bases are TGTGCCAGCTCTCCCGGGAGAAGCACAGATACGCAGTATTTT. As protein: CASSPGRSTDTQYF.

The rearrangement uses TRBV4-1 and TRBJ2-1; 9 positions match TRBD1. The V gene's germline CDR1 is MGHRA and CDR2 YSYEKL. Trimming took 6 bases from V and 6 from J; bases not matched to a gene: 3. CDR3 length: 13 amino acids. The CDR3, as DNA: TGCGCCAGCAGACAGGGACAGGGCAATGAGCAGTTCTTC. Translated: CASRQGQGNEQFF.

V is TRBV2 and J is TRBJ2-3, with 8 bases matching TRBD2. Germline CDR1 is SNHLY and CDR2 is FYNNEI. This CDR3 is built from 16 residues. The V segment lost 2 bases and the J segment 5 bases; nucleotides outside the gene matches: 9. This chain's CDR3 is CASSETGLALKDTQYF. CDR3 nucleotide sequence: TGTGCCAGCAGTGAAACAGGACTAGCCCTTAAAGATACGCAGTATTTT.

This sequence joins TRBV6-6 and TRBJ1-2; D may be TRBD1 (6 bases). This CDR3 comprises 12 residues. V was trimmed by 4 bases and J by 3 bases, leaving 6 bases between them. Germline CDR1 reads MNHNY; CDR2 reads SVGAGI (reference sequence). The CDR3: CASSSGDYGYTF. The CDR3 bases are TGTGCCAGCAGTTCAGGGGACTATGGCTACACCTTC.

CDR3 nucleotide sequence: TGTGCCAGCAGCTCGCCTAGCGGGAGGCTGTGGGAGCAGTACTTC. Amino acids: CASSSPSGRLWEQYF. The chain couples TRBV5-4 to TRBJ2-7, with 11 bases lining up with TRBD2. Germline lookup yields CDR1 SGHNT and CDR2 YYREEE (reference sequence). V gave up 3 bases and J gave up 7 bases; unmatched junction bases: 9. There are 15 residues in the CDR3.